Described below is a single T cell receptor (beta chain) sequence and its context. The target antigen is unknown. The CDR3 extends over 16 amino acids. After removal of 5 bases from V and 2 bases from J, the junction contained 6 bases not matched to a gene. Per germline, CDR1 SGHDT and CDR2 YYEEEE. These data are taken from a study of memory CD4+ T cells and cytomegalovirus serostatus. Study-wide findings and caveats: CD4+ memory repertoires contained 67 of 164 reported CMV TCRbeta sequences. The CMV-associated TCR signature appears largely within the CD4+ memory repertoire.

Authors' analysis steps: Out-of-frame sequences were removed, leaving about 2.2 million distinct TCRbeta sequences. Profiled with immunoSEQ multiplex PCR; TCRdb holds only in-frame clones, not every one. The V and J calls and clone size were taken over from that table, and D and trimming were inferred from the DNA. Of around 63,000 clones listed, around three quarters are singletons. The sort gate was single viable CD3+CD4+CD8-CD45RO+ cells for memory CD4+ T cells. Serostatus was set by detecting CMV pp150, pp28, p38, p52 IgG. The clonotype comes from an adult in good health and CMV-seronegative. Some clones in this sample may be carry-over from other donors' samples. The chain combines TRBV5-6 with TRBJ2-1, with 11 bases fitting TRBD2. The specimen was memory CD4+ T cells from blood. CDR3 in DNA: TGTGCCAGCAGAGACCATAGCGGGAGGGCCTACAATGAGCAGTTCTTC. This encodes CASRDHSGRAYNEQFF.